This T cell receptor (beta chain) was found in a study of Ad26.COV2.S vaccination and SARS-CoV-2 variants. Study outcomes and limitations: Comparability of non-spike TCR breadth was observed across vaccine and placebo recipients. TCR breadth and depth estimates may have understated total T cell responses.

Using immunoSEQ multiplex PCR, the repertoire was profiled, and TCRdb retains in-frame clones only, with some absent. This table has roughly 150,000 clones, 75% to 90% appearing once. Germline-derived CDR1 and CDR2 are SSHAT and FNYEAQ (reference sequence). This CDR3 comprises 14 residues. As to this clone: Its antigen remains unidentified. One end of the junction varies from germline; a read error may be responsible.

The sequence was collected from a human donor who had recovered from COVID-19. The chain recombines TRBV7-7 with TRBJ2-7; either TRBD1 or TRBD2 may supply D (5 bases each). The input for sequencing was peripheral blood, taken after recovery from COVID-19. CDR3: CASSSGQGTAEQYF. The CDR3 DNA sequence: TGTGCTAGCAGCTCTGGACAAGGGACCGCCGAGCAGTACTTC. The variable domain in full, completed from reference TRBV7-7 and TRBJ2-7, reads GAGVSQSPRYKVTKRGQDVTLRCDPISSHATLYWYQQALGQGPEFLTYFNYEAQPDKSGLPSDRFSAERPEGSISTLTIQRTEQRDSAMYRCASSSGQGTAEQYFGPGTRLTVT.